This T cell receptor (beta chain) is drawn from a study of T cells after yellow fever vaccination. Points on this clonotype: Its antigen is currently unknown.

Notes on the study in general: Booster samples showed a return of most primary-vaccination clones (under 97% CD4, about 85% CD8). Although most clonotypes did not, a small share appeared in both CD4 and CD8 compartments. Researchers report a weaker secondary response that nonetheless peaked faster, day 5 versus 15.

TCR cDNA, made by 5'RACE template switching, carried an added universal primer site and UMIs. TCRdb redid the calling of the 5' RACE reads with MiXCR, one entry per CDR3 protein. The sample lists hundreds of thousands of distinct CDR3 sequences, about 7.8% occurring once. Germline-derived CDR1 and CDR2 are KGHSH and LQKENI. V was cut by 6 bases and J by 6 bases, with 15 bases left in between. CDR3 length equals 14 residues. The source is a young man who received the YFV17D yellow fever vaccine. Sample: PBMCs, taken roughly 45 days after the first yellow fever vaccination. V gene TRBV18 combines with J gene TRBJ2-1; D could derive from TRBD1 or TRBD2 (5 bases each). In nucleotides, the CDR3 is TGTGCCAGCTCCGGGACCCTAGGGATCAATGAGCAGTTCTTC. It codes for CASSGTLGINEQFF.